The 20 T cell receptor beta chains listed next were all sequenced from one sample in a study of T cell responses to AZD1222 COVID-19 vaccine. Sequenced by immunoSEQ multiplex PCR; TCRdb stores in-frame clones only, minus some. The sample lists about 150,000 clones, over 75% occurring once. The specimen was peripheral blood, collected 28 days after the second AZD1222 dose. All receptors derive from an adult who received the AZD1222 COVID-19 vaccine.

The chain has TRBV6-4 and TRBJ2-3; 10 nucleotides agree with TRBD1. Per the germline V gene, CDR1 is MRHNA and CDR2 is SNTAGT. The CDR3 length is 14 residues. V lost 2 bases, J lost 4 bases, and 0 bases stayed unmatched. CDR3 in amino acids: CASSDGQGADTQYF. For the CDR3, the DNA is TGTGCCAGCAGTGACGGACAGGGGGCAGATACGCAGTATTTT.

This clone appeared once. CDR3: CASSSGGGGSEKLFF. The CDR3 region has the DNA TGTGCCAGCAGCTCCGGGGGGGGCGGTTCCGAAAAACTGTTTTTT. V usage is TRBV7-6 and J usage is TRBJ1-4; D is possibly TRBD1 (6 bases). The germline V and J ends were trimmed by 4 bases and 8 bases, with 17 bases remaining between them. Germline V lookup: CDR1 SGHVS, CDR2 FNYEAQ. This CDR3 has 15 amino acids.

In this sample, this clone turned up once. V and J are TRBV9 and TRBJ2-3, with D possibly TRBD2 on 5 matching bases. V dropped 4 bases and J dropped 3 bases, with 12 bases sitting between them. This CDR3 contains 14 residues. In germline, CDR1 is SGDLS, CDR2 YYNGEE. CDR3 amino acids: CASSPWELTDTQYF. DNA of the CDR3: TGTGCCAGCAGCCCATGGGAGCTTACAGATACGCAGTATTTT.

The chain links TRBV7-9 to TRBJ1-1; D is ambiguous. Germline V gene sequence: CDR1 SEHNR, CDR2 FQNEAQ (reference sequence). The V and J ends lost 1 base and 7 bases respectively, with 7 bases between them. This CDR3 region has 12 residues. The CDR3 nucleotides read TGTGCCAGCAGCTTAGGATCCCGTGAAGCTTTCTTT. Amino acid sequence: CASSLGSREAFF.

The rearrangement uses TRBV11-2 and TRBJ2-7, with no clear D. The germline V and J ends were trimmed by 5 bases and 1 base, with 15 bases remaining between them. Germline assignment: CDR1 SGHAT and CDR2 FQNNGV. The CDR3 spans 15 residues. CDR3 region: CASSRTSAPSYEQYF. CDR3 nucleotides: TGTGCCAGCAGCCGAACCTCGGCGCCTTCCTACGAGCAGTACTTC.

The CDR3 sequence is CASGSKAEAFF. CDR3 nucleotide sequence: TGTGCTAGCGGTTCGAAGGCTGAAGCTTTCTTT. The chain has TRBV6-5 and TRBJ1-1; D is uncertain. Germline V gene data show CDR1 as MNHEY and CDR2 as SVGAGI. This CDR3 has 11 amino acids.

This clone has only one observation. The J gene is TRBJ2-1, the V gene TRBV10-2; TRBD2 agrees at 7 bases. The junction had 5 bases not matched to a gene; V was cut back by 3 bases and J by 3 bases. Germline V gene sequence: CDR1 WSHSY, CDR2 SAAADI. The CDR3 covers 15 residues. The CDR3 bases are TGCGCCAGCAGTGAAAGGACTAGAGACTACAATGAGCAGTTCTTC. Its translation is CASSERTRDYNEQFF.

This clone came up many times. The CDR3 protein is CATSRDLPQGSVAGELFF. The CDR3 region has the DNA TGTGCCACCAGCAGAGATCTTCCACAGGGGTCGGTCGCCGGGGAGCTGTTTTTT. The chain recombines TRBV15 with TRBJ2-2; 7 bases match TRBD1. The CDR3 has 18 residues. Losses at the gene ends were 0 bases for V and 6 bases for J; bases not matched to a gene: 13. Germline V gene lookup returns CDR1 LNHNV and CDR2 YYDKDF (reference sequence).

The chain uses TRBV28 and TRBJ2-7, with 8 positions matching TRBD1. Germline assignment: CDR1 MDHEN and CDR2 SYDVKM. This CDR3 has 15 residues. V lost 6 bases to trimming and J lost 3 bases; unmatched junction nucleotides: 10. The CDR3 DNA is TGTGCCAGCAGCCTCATCGGACAGGGAGGCTACGAGCAGTACTTC. It specifies CASSLIGQGGYEQYF.

This clone was counted once. This chain joins TRBV18 and TRBJ2-5; possibly TRBD2 for D (5 bases). The CDR3 has 13 amino acids. Germline V gene data show CDR1 as KGHSH and CDR2 as LQKENI. The ends were cut back, 2 bases at V and 5 bases at J, with 9 bases in the middle. DNA for the CDR3: TGTGCCAGCTCACCAAGGACTGAGGAGACCCAGTACTTC. Amino acids: CASSPRTEETQYF.

V usage is TRBV9 and J usage is TRBJ2-3; D gene unclear. The CDR3 sequence is 14 residues long. Trimming removed 0 bases from V and 2 bases from J, with 7 bases in between. Germline-derived CDR1 and CDR2 are SGDLS and YYNGEE. Here the CDR3 reads CASSVEVPTDTQYF. DNA for the CDR3: TGTGCCAGCAGCGTAGAGGTCCCCACAGATACGCAGTATTTT.

The chain uses TRBV6-2 or TRBV6-3 and TRBJ2-1; D is undetermined. Trimming stripped 2 bases from V and 6 bases from J, with 11 bases between. Germline assignment: CDR1 MNHEY and CDR2 SVGEGT. The CDR3 sequence is 14 residues long. As DNA, the CDR3 is TGTGCCAGCAGTTACGCATCGGTCCTCAATGAGCAGTTCTTC. Protein sequence: CASSYASVLNEQFF.

This rearrangement joins TRBV14 to TRBJ1-1; D not resolved. Trimming shortened V by 5 bases and J by 1 base, and 8 bases separated the two germline ends. CDR3 length equals 13 residues. Germline V gives CDR1 SGHDN, CDR2 FVKESK. This CDR3 is CASSFQPNTEAFF. Written as DNA, the CDR3 is TGTGCCAGCAGCTTCCAACCGAACACTGAAGCTTTCTTT.

This chain uses TRBV6-5 with TRBJ2-1; D gene uncertain. Trimming cost V 8 bases and J 0 bases, with 5 bases left between them. Germline lookup yields CDR1 MNHEY and CDR2 SVGAGI. The CDR3 runs 12 residues. CDR3 residues: CASGISYNEQFF. The CDR3 DNA follows: TGTGCCAGCGGGATCTCCTACAATGAGCAGTTCTTC.

This clone was seen once. The gene calls are TRBV11-2 and TRBJ1-1; no reliable D call. CDR1 and CDR2 from the germline V gene are SGHAT and FQNNGV. V was trimmed by 4 bases and J by 10 bases, leaving 10 bases between them. This CDR3 is 11 amino acids long. CDR3 sequence reads: CASSSEVGAFF. The CDR3 region has the DNA TGTGCCAGCAGCTCCGAAGTGGGAGCTTTCTTT.

This chain joins TRBV5-5 and TRBJ1-2; D not resolved. The germline gives CDR1 SGHKS, CDR2 YYEKEE (reference sequence). V lost 0 bases, J lost 6 bases, and 6 bases lay in between. The CDR3 is 12 amino acids. DNA for the CDR3: TGTGCCAGCAGCTTGGACGGGAATGGCTACACCTTC. Residues: CASSLDGNGYTF.

The chain uses TRBV11-2 and TRBJ2-1; D gene ambiguous. The CDR3 has 12 amino acids. The V gene's germline CDR1 is SGHAT and CDR2 FQNNGV. Deletions cut 5 bases from V and 9 bases from J, with 11 bases between. CDR3 protein: CASSPDRFEQFF. The CDR3 region has the DNA TGTGCCAGCAGCCCCGATCGATTTGAGCAGTTCTTC.

V usage is TRBV12-3 or TRBV12-4 and J usage is TRBJ1-1; D possibly corresponds to TRBD1 (5 bases). V lost 2 bases and J 6 bases, leaving 7 bases between the germline ends. The CDR3 spans 12 residues. The CDR3 DNA reads TGTGCCAGCAGTTTAAGGGGCCCTGAAGCTTTCTTT. This codes for CASSLRGPEAFF.

The chain employs TRBV27 and TRBJ2-1; D not certain. CDR3 size: 14 residues. Between the trimmed V and J ends, which lost 3 bases and 4 bases, there was a span of 10 bases. From germline, CDR1 is MNHEY and CDR2 SMNVEV (reference sequence). CDR3 loop: CASSFKTIYNEQFF. CDR3 nucleotides: TGTGCCAGCAGTTTTAAGACGATATACAATGAGCAGTTCTTC.

Only one count was recorded for this clone. The V call is TRBV19, the J call TRBJ2-7, with TRBD2 identical over 13 bases. Germline V gene sequence: CDR1 LNHDA, CDR2 SQIVND (reference sequence). Trimming removed 5 bases from V and 2 bases from J; junction bases left unmatched: 3. CDR3 size: 15 residues. The CDR3 sequence: CASSPGTSGTYEQYF. The CDR3, as DNA: TGTGCCAGTAGTCCTGGGACTAGCGGGACCTACGAGCAGTACTTC.